The clone carrying this TCR beta chain was picked up a small number of times. Its target is not known. This sample was taken from a study of T cells after yellow fever vaccination. Turning to the study itself: SMART-Seq v4 Ultra Low Input prepared libraries from low-cell fractions. Overall study results and limits: Primary-vaccination clones mostly resurfaced post-booster (96% CD4, around 88% CD8). Repertoires sorted by FACS could include abundant clonotypes that are contaminants from the bulk population.

One entry per CDR3 protein results from TCRdb running MiXCR on the 5' RACE reads. Among roughly 330,000 distinct CDR3 sequences, almost 4% were seen once, and the ten largest hold 24%. CDR3 length equals 15 residues. The V end was cut by 3 bases, the J end by 0 bases, with 11 bases between. The receptor was derived from a man aged 18-30 years who received the YFV17D yellow fever vaccine. Source: PBMCs, taken 5 days after the yellow fever booster vaccination. J is TRBJ1-1 and V is TRBV12-3 or TRBV12-4; D may be TRBD1 (5 bases). DNA of the CDR3: TGTGCCAGCAGTTTTGGAACAGGAATGAACACTGAAGCTTTCTTT. It is translated as CASSFGTGMNTEAFF.